This passage covers 4 T cell receptor beta chains from one sample sequenced in a study of blood T cell repertoires in COVID-19. Assay used: immunoSEQ multiplex PCR; TCRdb lists only in-frame clones, some missing. Among hundreds of thousands of clones, approximately 87% were seen once, and the ten largest hold approximately 2.8%. The sequencing input was PBMCs or T cells enriched from blood (not recorded which). Receptors originate from a woman between 45 and 65 years old in a cohort exposed to, infected with or recovered from COVID-19 (not recorded which).

The chain is built from TRBV4-1 and TRBJ1-5; D remains unclear. The CDR3 is 13 residues long. V was pared by 4 bases and J by 3 bases, with 7 bases between. From germline, CDR1 is MGHRA and CDR2 YSYEKL. Here the CDR3 reads CASSPGFNQPQHF. In nucleotides, the CDR3 is TGCGCCAGCAGCCCCGGTTTCAATCAGCCCCAGCATTTT.

V is TRBV4-2 and J is TRBJ1-2; 8 bases agree with TRBD1. From germline, CDR1 is LGHNA and CDR2 YNFKEQ. This CDR3 contains 16 residues. Unmatched junction bases numbered 10, after V lost 1 base and J lost 6 bases. CDR3 sequence: CASSQGNTGGGDGYTF. In DNA form, the CDR3 reads TGTGCCAGCAGCCAAGGGAATACAGGGGGAGGAGATGGCTACACCTTC.

A remark on this clone: The sample contains more than one DNA sequence encoding this CDR3. The chain recombines TRBV14 with TRBJ2-7; D unclear. CDR1 is SGHDN and CDR2 is FVKESK in the germline V gene. The length of the CDR3 is 12 residues. V was trimmed by 4 bases and J by 0 bases, leaving 4 bases between them. Written as DNA, the CDR3 is TGTGCCAGCAGCCCCTCCTCCTACGAGCAGTACTTC. This gives the protein CASSPSSYEQYF. Full variable domain (remainder filled in from reference TRBV14 and TRBJ2-7): EAGVTQFPSHSVIEKGQTVTLRCDPISGHDNLYWYRRVMGKEIKFLLHFVKESKQDESGMPNNRFLAERTGGTYSTLKVQPAELEDSGVYFCASSPSSYEQYFGPGTRLTVT.

The chain is built from TRBV24-1 and TRBJ2-3; 7 bases fit TRBD1. The germline V gene encodes CDR1 KGHDR and CDR2 SFDVKD. V was pared by 1 base and J by 2 bases, with 11 bases of the junction left unmatched. The CDR3 covers 18 residues. The CDR3 sequence: CATSDFMETGPHTDTQYF. The CDR3 DNA sequence: TGTGCCACCAGTGATTTTATGGAGACAGGGCCACACACAGATACGCAGTATTTT.